These T cell receptor beta chains were read from a single sample in a study of blood T cell repertoires in COVID-19. The assay was immunoSEQ multiplex PCR, and TCRdb's table has in-frame clones only and misses some. The sample has approximately 350,000 clones, 80% to 90% seen once. The specimen was PBMCs or T cells enriched from blood (not recorded which). These receptors originate from a man between 18 and 35 years old who had recovered from COVID-19. Each CDR3 is given with its conserved first and last residue. A D gene is named only where the DNA matches it firmly. Clone size is given for some rows only: seen once, a few or many times, or a class if the clone is expanded.

D	size	J	V	CDR3	DNA
.	.	TRBJ2-7	TRBV11-2	CASSMDRPYEQYF	TGTGCCAGCAGCATGGACAGACCCTACGAGCAGTACTTC
TRBD1	.	TRBJ1-4	TRBV5-4	CASSPETGGLGEKLFF	TGTGCCAGCAGCCCCGAAACAGGGGGCTTGGGTGAAAAACTGTTTTTT
.	.	TRBJ1-1	TRBV7-9	CASSHGQLNTEAFF	TGTGCCAGCAGCCATGGACAGCTGAACACTGAAGCTTTCTTT
.	.	TRBJ2-3	TRBV7-3	CASSSDQGDTQYF	TGTGCCAGCAGCTCCGACCAGGGGGATACGCAGTATTTT
TRBD2	.	TRBJ2-3	TRBV7-9	CASSHGTSGGTDTQYF	TGTGCCAGCAGCCATGGGACTAGCGGAGGCACAGATACGCAGTATTTT
.	.	TRBJ2-7	TRBV6-1	CASSDYGARNSYEQYF	TGTGCCAGCAGTGATTATGGGGCACGTAACTCCTACGAGCAGTACTTC
.	.	TRBJ2-1	TRBV4-1	CASSQEIRAGVGNEQFF	TGCGCCAGCAGCCAAGAAATCAGGGCAGGGGTTGGCAATGAGCAGTTCTTC
TRBD1	.	TRBJ2-4	TRBV12-3/TRBV12-4	CASRTQGENIQYF	TGTGCCAGCAGGACACAGGGGGAAAACATTCAGTACTTC
.	once	TRBJ2-1	TRBV19	CASSPGGSRYNEQFF	TGTGCCAGTAGCCCCGGGGGTAGCAGGTACAATGAGCAGTTCTTC
.	.	TRBJ1-1	TRBV3-1/TRBV3-2	CASSHREGRTEAFF	TGTGCCAGCAGCCACCGCGAAGGGAGGACTGAAGCTTTCTTT
TRBD2	.	TRBJ2-1	TRBV7-2	CASSSQAGSYNEQFF	TGTGCCAGCAGCTCTCAAGCGGGGTCCTACAATGAGCAGTTCTTC
.	.	TRBJ2-7	TRBV13	CASSLGSPYEQYF	TGTGCCAGCAGCTTAGGCAGTCCCTACGAGCAGTACTTC
TRBD1	.	TRBJ1-5	TRBV30	CAWGTGNNQPQHF	TGTGCCTGGGGGACAGGGAACAATCAGCCCCAGCATTTT
TRBD1	.	TRBJ2-7	TRBV10-3	CAISEDRAAEQYF	TGTGCCATCAGTGAGGACAGGGCAGCCGAGCAGTACTTC
.	.	TRBJ1-1	TRBV2	CASSIQGLDTEAFF	TGTGCCAGCAGTATACAGGGCTTGGACACTGAAGCTTTCTTT
.	.	TRBJ1-3	TRBV19	CASSIVYGSGNTIYF	TGTGCCAGTAGTATAGTGTACGGTTCTGGAAACACCATATATTTT
.	.	TRBJ2-3	TRBV11-3	CASSKDSSTDTQYF	TGTGCCAGCAGCAAAGACTCTAGCACAGATACGCAGTATTTT
.	.	TRBJ1-6	TRBV9	CASSTTEGRVDSPLHF	TGTGCCAGCAGCACTACCGAGGGGAGGGTTGATTCACCCCTCCACTTT
.	.	TRBJ2-3	TRBV5-4	CASSPLGGGTGSTDTQYF	TGTGCCAGCAGCCCCCTCGGGGGAGGGACAGGATCCACAGATACGCAGTATTTT
TRBD1	.	TRBJ2-7	TRBV24-1	CATSDTGTGDSYEQYF	TGTGCCACCAGTGACACCGGGACAGGGGATTCCTACGAGCAGTACTTC
.	.	TRBJ1-3	TRBV30	CAWSRRGGADTIYF	TGTGCCTGGAGCCGGCGGGGGGGCGCGGACACCATATATTTT
TRBD1	.	TRBJ2-3	TRBV28	CASSFGTGIFDTQYF	TGTGCCAGCAGTTTCGGGACAGGGATTTTTGATACGCAGTATTTT
TRBD1	.	TRBJ2-7	TRBV6-5	CASRFRDRPYEQYF	TGTGCCAGCAGGTTCCGGGACAGACCTTACGAGCAGTACTTC
TRBD1	.	TRBJ1-4	TRBV28	CASSRKGAPLNEKLFF	TGTGCCAGCAGTAGAAAGGGGGCGCCTCTCAATGAAAAACTGTTTTTT
.	.	TRBJ1-2	TRBV25-1	CASSAPGSNYGYTF	TGTGCCAGCAGTGCCCCCGGTTCGAACTATGGCTACACCTTC
TRBD1	.	TRBJ1-6	TRBV27	CASSFRTGVYNSPLHF	TGTGCCAGCAGTTTCCGGACAGGGGTTTATAATTCACCCCTCCACTTT
.	once	TRBJ2-3	TRBV28	CASSSFTDTQYF	TGTGCCAGCAGTTCCTTCACAGATACGCAGTATTTT
TRBD2	.	TRBJ2-5	TRBV5-6	CASSLEAGGRETQYF	TGTGCCAGCAGCTTGGAGGCGGGAGGGCGGGAGACCCAGTACTTC
TRBD2	.	TRBJ2-7	TRBV4-3	CASSQGTSGSSYEQYF	TGCGCCAGCAGCCAAGGGACTAGCGGGAGCTCCTACGAGCAGTACTTC
TRBD1	.	TRBJ2-1	TRBV19	CASSDRQGYNEQFF	TGTGCCAGTAGTGATCGACAGGGGTACAATGAGCAGTTCTTC